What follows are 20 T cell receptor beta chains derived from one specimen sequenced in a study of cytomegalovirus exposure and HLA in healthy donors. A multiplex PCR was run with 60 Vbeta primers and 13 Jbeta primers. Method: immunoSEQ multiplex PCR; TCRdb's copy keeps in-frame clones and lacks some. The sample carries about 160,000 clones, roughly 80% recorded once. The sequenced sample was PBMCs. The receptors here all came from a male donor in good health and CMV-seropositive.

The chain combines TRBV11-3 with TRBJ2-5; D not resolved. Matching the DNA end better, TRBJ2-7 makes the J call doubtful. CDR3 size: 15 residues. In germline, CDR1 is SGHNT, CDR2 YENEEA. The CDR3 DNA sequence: TGTGCCAGCAGCTTAGAGGCACTCGACTCCTACGAGCAGTACTTC. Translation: CASSLEALDSYEQYF.

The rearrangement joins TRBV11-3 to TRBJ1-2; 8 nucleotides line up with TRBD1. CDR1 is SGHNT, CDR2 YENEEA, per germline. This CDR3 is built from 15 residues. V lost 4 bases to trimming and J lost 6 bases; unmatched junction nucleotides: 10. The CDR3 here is CASSSTGGRRDGYTF. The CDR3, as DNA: TGTGCCAGCAGCTCAACAGGGGGACGCCGGGATGGCTACACCTTC.

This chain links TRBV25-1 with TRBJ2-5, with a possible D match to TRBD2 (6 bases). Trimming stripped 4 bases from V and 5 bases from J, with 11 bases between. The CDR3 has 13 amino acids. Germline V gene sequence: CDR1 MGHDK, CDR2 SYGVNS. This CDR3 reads CASSGPGRETQYF. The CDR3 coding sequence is TGTGCCAGCAGTGGCCCGGGGAGGGAGACCCAGTACTTC.

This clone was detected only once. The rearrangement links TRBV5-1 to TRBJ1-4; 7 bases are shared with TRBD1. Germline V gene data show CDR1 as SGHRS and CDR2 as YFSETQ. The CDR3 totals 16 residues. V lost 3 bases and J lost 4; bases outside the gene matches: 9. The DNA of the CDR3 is TGCGCCAGCAGCTCTAGAGAGGGGGCTTTTAATGAAAAACTGTTTTTT. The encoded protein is CASSSREGAFNEKLFF.

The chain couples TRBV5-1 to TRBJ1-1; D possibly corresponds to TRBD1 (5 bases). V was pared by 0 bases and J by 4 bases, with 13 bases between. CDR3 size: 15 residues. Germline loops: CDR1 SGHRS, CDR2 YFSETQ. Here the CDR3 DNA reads TGCGCCAGCAGCTTGGCCGGGGGTCTCAGCACTGAAGCTTTCTTT. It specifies CASSLAGGLSTEAFF.

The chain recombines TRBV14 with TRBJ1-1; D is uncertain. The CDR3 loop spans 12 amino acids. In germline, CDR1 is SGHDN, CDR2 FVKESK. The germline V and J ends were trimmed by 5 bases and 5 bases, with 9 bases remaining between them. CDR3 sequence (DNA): TGTGCCAGCAGCTTAACGGGAACTGAAGCTTTCTTT. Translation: CASSLTGTEAFF. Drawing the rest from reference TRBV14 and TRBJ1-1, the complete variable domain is EAGVTQFPSHSVIEKGQTVTLRCDPISGHDNLYWYRRVMGKEIKFLLHFVKESKQDESGMPNNRFLAERTGGTYSTLKVQPAELEDSGVYFCASSLTGTEAFFGQGTRLTVV.

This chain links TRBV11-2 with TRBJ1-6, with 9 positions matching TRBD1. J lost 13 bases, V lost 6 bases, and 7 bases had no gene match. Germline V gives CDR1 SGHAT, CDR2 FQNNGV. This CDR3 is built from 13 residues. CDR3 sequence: CASRVPGQGPLHF. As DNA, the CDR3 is TGTGCCAGCAGAGTTCCGGGACAGGGTCCCCTCCACTTT.

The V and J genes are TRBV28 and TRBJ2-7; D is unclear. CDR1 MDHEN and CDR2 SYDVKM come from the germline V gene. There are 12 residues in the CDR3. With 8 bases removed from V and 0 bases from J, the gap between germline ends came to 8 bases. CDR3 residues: CASHHSSYEQYF. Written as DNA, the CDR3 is TGTGCCAGCCATCACAGCTCCTACGAGCAGTACTTC.

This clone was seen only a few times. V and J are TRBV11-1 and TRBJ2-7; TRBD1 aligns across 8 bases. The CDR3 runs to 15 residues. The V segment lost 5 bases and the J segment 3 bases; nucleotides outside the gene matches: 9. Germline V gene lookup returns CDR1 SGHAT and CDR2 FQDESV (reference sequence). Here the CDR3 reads CASSRAGTGDYEQYF. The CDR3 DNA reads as TGTGCCAGCAGCCGGGCGGGGACAGGAGACTACGAGCAGTACTTC.

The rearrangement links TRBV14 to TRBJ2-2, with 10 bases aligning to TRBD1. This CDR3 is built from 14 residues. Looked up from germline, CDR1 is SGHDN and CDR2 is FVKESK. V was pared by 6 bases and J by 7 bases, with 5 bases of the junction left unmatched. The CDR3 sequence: CASRRTGGFGELFF. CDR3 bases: TGTGCCAGCAGAAGGACAGGGGGATTCGGGGAGCTGTTTTTT.

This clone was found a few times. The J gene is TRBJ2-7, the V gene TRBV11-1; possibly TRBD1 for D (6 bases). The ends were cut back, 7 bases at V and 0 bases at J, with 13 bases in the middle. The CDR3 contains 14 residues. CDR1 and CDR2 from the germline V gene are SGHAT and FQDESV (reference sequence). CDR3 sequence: CASNQGPSSYEQYF. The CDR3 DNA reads TGTGCCAGCAACCAGGGGCCTTCCTCCTACGAGCAGTACTTC.

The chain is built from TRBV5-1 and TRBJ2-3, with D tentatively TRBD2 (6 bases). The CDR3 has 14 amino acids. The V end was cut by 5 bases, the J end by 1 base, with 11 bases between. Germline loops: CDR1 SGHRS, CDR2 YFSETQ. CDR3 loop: CASRTGDGTDTQYF. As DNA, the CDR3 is TGCGCCAGCAGGACGGGAGACGGCACAGATACGCAGTATTTT.

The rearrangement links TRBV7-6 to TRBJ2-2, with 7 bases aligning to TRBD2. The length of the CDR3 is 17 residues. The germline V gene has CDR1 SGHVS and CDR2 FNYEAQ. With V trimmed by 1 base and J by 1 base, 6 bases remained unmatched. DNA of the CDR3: TGTGCCAGCAGCTTAGGACGGTCGGGAGGGAACACCGGGGAGCTGTTTTTT. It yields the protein CASSLGRSGGNTGELFF.

The CDR3 region is CASSVVLGSEQFF. The CDR3 DNA reads as TGTGCCAGCAGCGTAGTCCTGGGGAGTGAGCAGTTCTTC. This chain joins TRBV9 and TRBJ2-1; D possibly corresponds to TRBD2 (5 bases). Germline V gene data show CDR1 as SGDLS and CDR2 as YYNGEE. This CDR3 is 13 amino acids long. Between the trimmed V and J ends, which lost 0 bases and 9 bases, there was a span of 10 bases. The full variable domain, in which reference TRBV9 and TRBJ2-1 provide the parts outside the CDR3, is DSGVTQTPKHLITATGQRVTLRCSPRSGDLSVYWYQQSLDQGLQFLIQYYNGEERAKGNILERFSAQQFPDLHSELNLSSLELGDSALYFCASSVVLGSEQFFGPGTRLTVL.

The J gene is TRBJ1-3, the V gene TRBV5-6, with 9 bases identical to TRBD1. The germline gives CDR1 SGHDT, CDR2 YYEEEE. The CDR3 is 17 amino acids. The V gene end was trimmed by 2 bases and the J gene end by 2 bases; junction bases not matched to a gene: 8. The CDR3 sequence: CASSLPTGGDPGNTIYF. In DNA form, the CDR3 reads TGTGCCAGCAGCTTACCTACAGGGGGCGATCCTGGAAACACCATATATTTT.

CDR3: CASRFRGYEQFF. The CDR3 nucleotides are TGTGCCAGCAGATTCAGGGGCTATGAGCAGTTCTTC. The chain has TRBV7-9 and TRBJ2-1; D might be TRBD1 (6 bases). This CDR3 has 12 residues. CDR1 and CDR2 (germline): SEHNR, FQNEAQ (reference sequence). V shed 6 bases and J shed 8 bases, with 11 bases lying between them.

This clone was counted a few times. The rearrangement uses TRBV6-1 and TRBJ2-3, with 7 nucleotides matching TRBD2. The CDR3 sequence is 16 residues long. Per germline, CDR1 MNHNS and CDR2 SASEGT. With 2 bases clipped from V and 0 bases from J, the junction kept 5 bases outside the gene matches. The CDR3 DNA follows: TGTGCCAGCAGTGAAAGTTCGGGACTAAGCACAGATACGCAGTATTTT. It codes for CASSESSGLSTDTQYF.

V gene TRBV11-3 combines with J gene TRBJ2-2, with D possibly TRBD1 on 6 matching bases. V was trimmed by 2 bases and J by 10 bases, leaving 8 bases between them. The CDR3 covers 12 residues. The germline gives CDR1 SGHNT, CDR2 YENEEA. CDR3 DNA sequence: TGTGCCAGCAGCTTACACAGGGAGGAGCTGTTTTTT. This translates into CASSLHREELFF. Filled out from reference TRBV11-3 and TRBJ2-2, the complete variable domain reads EAGVVQSPRYKIIEKKQPVAFWCNPISGHNTLYWYLQNLGQGPELLIRYENEEAVDDSQLPKDRFSAERLKGVDSTLKIQPAELGDSAVYLCASSLHREELFFGEGSRLTVL.

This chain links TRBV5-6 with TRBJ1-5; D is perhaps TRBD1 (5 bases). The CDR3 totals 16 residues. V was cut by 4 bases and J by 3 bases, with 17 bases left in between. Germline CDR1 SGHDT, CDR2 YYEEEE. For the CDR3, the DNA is TGTGCCAGCAGCGCTCAGACAGTTAAGACCAATCAGCCCCAGCATTTT. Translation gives CASSAQTVKTNQPQHF. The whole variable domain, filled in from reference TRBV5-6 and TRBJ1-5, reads DAGVTQSPTHLIKTRGQQVTLRCSPKSGHDTVSWYQQALGQGPQFIFQYYEEEERQRGNFPDRFSGHQFPNYSSELNVNALLLGDSALYLCASSAQTVKTNQPQHFGDGTRLSIL.

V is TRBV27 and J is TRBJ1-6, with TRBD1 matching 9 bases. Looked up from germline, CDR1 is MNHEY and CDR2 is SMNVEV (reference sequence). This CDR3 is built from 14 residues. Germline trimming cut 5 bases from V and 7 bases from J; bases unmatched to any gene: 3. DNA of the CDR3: TGTGCCAGCAGTCCGGACAGGGGAAATTCACCCCTCCACTTT. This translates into CASSPDRGNSPLHF.